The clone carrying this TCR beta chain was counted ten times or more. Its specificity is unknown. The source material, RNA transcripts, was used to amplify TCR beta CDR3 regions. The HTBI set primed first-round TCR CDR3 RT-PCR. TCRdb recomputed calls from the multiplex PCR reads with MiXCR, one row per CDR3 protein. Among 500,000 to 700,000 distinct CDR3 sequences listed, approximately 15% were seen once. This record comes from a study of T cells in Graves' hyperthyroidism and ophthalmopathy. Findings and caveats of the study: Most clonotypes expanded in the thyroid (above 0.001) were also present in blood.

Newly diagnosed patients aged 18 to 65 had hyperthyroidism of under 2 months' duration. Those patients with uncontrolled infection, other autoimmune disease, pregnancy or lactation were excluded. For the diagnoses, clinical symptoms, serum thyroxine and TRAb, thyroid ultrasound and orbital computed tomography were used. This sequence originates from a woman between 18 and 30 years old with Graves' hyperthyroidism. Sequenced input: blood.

The CDR3 DNA is TGCAGTGCTAGAGATGTTCGGGGTTACTACGAGCAGTACTTC. It translates to CSARDVRGYYEQYF. This rearrangement joins TRBV20-1 to TRBJ2-7; tentative D call: TRBD2 (5 bases). Germline CDR1 DFQATT, CDR2 SNEGSKA (reference sequence). This CDR3 is built from 14 residues. The V and J ends lost 0 bases and 3 bases respectively, with 12 bases between them.